The 12 T cell receptor beta chains below all came from one sample that was sequenced in a study of blood T cell repertoires in COVID-19. Clones were sequenced by immunoSEQ multiplex PCR, and TCRdb holds only the in-frame ones, with some missing. The table has hundreds of thousands of clones, roughly 80% seen once. The specimen sequenced was peripheral blood. The receptors come from a man aged 80 or over with acute or convalescent COVID-19.

The chain is built from TRBV24-1 and TRBJ2-1; the D is unclear. The V end was cut by 1 base, the J end by 5 bases, with 14 bases between. CDR3 length equals 16 residues. Germline V lookup: CDR1 KGHDR, CDR2 SFDVKD. The CDR3 DNA follows: TGTGCCACCAGTGATTTCGGCCAGACACATAACAATGAGCAGTTCTTC. Encoded protein: CATSDFGQTHNNEQFF.

J is TRBJ1-5 and V is TRBV6-5; D remains ambiguous. Trimming took off 11 bases at V and 3 bases at J, with 11 bases between the two ends. The CDR3 contains 12 residues. Germline values: CDR1 MNHEY, CDR2 SVGAGI. Here the CDR3 reads CAVGDFNQPQHF. CDR3 DNA: TGTGCCGTCGGGGATTTCAATCAGCCCCAGCATTTT.

The chain recombines TRBV19 with TRBJ2-6; possible D gene TRBD1, 5 bases. This CDR3 region has 17 residues. Trimming removed 8 bases at V and 2 bases at J, with 19 bases between. CDR1 LNHDA and CDR2 SQIVND come from the germline V gene (reference sequence). The CDR3 nucleotides are TGTGCCAGTGCTATGACCAGGGAAGGGACTGGGGCCAACGTCCTGACTTTC. Translation: CASAMTREGTGANVLTF.

The chain combines TRBV11-2 with TRBJ2-5; 8 positions match TRBD2. This CDR3 spans 14 amino acids. The V gene's germline CDR1 is SGHAT and CDR2 FQNNGV. Unmatched junction bases numbered 7, after V lost 5 bases and J lost 5 bases. This CDR3 is CASSPRGGWETQYF. For the CDR3, the DNA is TGTGCCAGCAGCCCCCGGGGGGGTTGGGAGACCCAGTACTTC. The entire variable domain, with the rest obtained from reference TRBV11-2 and TRBJ2-5, is as follows: EAGVAQSPRYKIIEKRQSVAFWCNPISGHATLYWYQQILGQGPKLLIQFQNNGVVDDSQLPKDRFSAERLKGVDSTLKIQPAKLEDSAVYLCASSPRGGWETQYFGPGTRLLVL.

This rearrangement joins TRBV4-2 to TRBJ2-2; weak D call: TRBD1 (6 bases). The ends were cut back, 6 bases at V and 8 bases at J, with 19 bases in the middle. This CDR3 has 15 residues. Germline values: CDR1 LGHNA, CDR2 YNFKEQ. CDR3 nucleotide sequence: TGTGCCAGCAGGCCTAGTAGAGGGGGTAGGGGGGAGCTGTTTTTT. Translated: CASRPSRGGRGELFF.

The V call is TRBV25-1, the J call TRBJ1-2, with 7 nucleotides matching TRBD1. With V trimmed by 6 bases and J by 6 bases, 10 bases remained unmatched. This CDR3 spans 14 amino acids. Germline CDR1 MGHDK, CDR2 SYGVNS. DNA of the CDR3: TGTGCCAGCAGGGGGTGGCAGACAGGGAATGGCTACACCTTC. This translates into CASRGWQTGNGYTF.

The V call is TRBV7-2, the J call TRBJ1-5; D is perhaps TRBD1 (5 bases). The CDR3 is 13 amino acids. Germline lookup yields CDR1 SGHTA and CDR2 FQGNSA. V lost 3 bases to trimming and J lost 5 bases, with 8 bases between them. The CDR3 DNA reads as TGTGCCAGCAGCTTGGGGGGGGATCAGCCCCAGCATTTT. Protein product: CASSLGGDQPQHF.

The rearrangement links TRBV10-3 to TRBJ1-5, with D maybe TRBD1 (6 bases). The ends were cut back, 3 bases at V and 4 bases at J, with 13 bases in the middle. Germline values: CDR1 ENHRY, CDR2 SYGVKD. The CDR3 covers 15 residues. CDR3 loop: CAISDRDKLNQPQHF. The CDR3 DNA reads as TGTGCCATCAGTGACCGGGACAAACTAAATCAGCCCCAGCATTTT.

The chain uses TRBV2 and TRBJ1-1, with D possibly being TRBD1 (5 bases). Germline loops: CDR1 SNHLY, CDR2 FYNNEI. The CDR3 contains 14 residues. Trimming removed 5 bases at V and 8 bases at J, with 18 bases between. The CDR3 protein is CASSTRGQGSEAFF. The DNA of the CDR3 is TGTGCCAGCAGTACTCGCGGCCAGGGCTCCGAAGCTTTCTTT.

This chain uses TRBV7-9 with TRBJ2-5; perhaps TRBD2 as D (5 bases). The CDR3 contains 15 residues. Per the germline V gene, CDR1 is SEHNR and CDR2 is FQNEAQ (reference sequence). V shed 1 base and J shed 5 bases, with 14 bases lying between them. The CDR3 loop reads CASSLGGSGWETQYF. The CDR3 nucleotides read TGTGCCAGCAGCTTAGGAGGGTCCGGGTGGGAGACCCAGTACTTC.

This chain uses TRBV12-5 with TRBJ2-1; TRBD2 aligns across 8 bases. The CDR3 totals 15 residues. V lost 6 bases and J lost 6; bases outside the gene matches: 10. Germline CDR1 and CDR2: LGHNT and FRNRAP. The CDR3 region is CASGYRRGGSNEQFF. DNA for the CDR3: TGTGCTAGTGGATACCGACGCGGGGGGAGCAATGAGCAGTTCTTC.

The rearrangement uses TRBV10-1 and TRBJ1-2; D might be TRBD1 (6 bases). The CDR3 totals 16 residues. Trimming removed 1 base from V and 1 base from J, with 13 bases in between. The germline V gene has CDR1 WNHNN and CDR2 SYGVQD (reference sequence). The CDR3 bases are TGCGCCAGCAGTGAGTTCCCACAGGGACATAACTATGGCTACACCTTC. Encoded protein: CASSEFPQGHNYGYTF.